A single sample gave rise to the 23 T cell receptor beta chains below, sequenced in a study of HIV-infected children after antiretroviral therapy interruption. Treatment of the sample: PENTA 11 planned treatment interruption arm or continuous ART arm. A 3' RACE protocol on RNA, with unique molecular identifiers, produced the TCR library. One entry per CDR3 protein results from TCRdb running MiXCR on the 3' RACE reads. The table has fewer than 50,000 distinct CDR3 sequences, around 4% seen once; the top ten hold 0.7%. Sequencing used CD45RA+ CD4+ T cells from PBMCs, pooled from several time points, obtained from a donor given antiretroviral therapy, either interrupted or continuous. Subset in this sample: naive CD4+ CD45RA+ CD45RO- T cells. The receptors stem from a pool of human donors with HIV.

This clonotype was counted many times. This chain uses TRBV4-1 with TRBJ2-4; D is possibly TRBD1 (6 bases). Trimming removed 0 bases at V and 9 bases at J, with 21 bases between. CDR1 and CDR2 from the germline V gene are MGHRA and YSYEKL. The CDR3 extends over 17 amino acids. The CDR3 DNA reads TGCGCCAGCAGCCAAGAGGCCCCGGCAGGGGCAGGTAGCATTCAGTACTTC. Translation: CASSQEAPAGAGSIQYF.

This clonotype was observed a handful of times. This chain connects TRBV14 to TRBJ2-5; D is unclear. The V and J ends lost 2 bases and 5 bases respectively, with 9 bases between them. The CDR3 is made up of 13 amino acids. In germline, CDR1 is SGHDN, CDR2 FVKESK. CDR3 coding DNA: TGTGCCAGCAGCCAAAATCTGGGGGAGACCCAGTACTTC. This encodes CASSQNLGETQYF. Drawing the rest from reference TRBV14 and TRBJ2-5, the complete variable domain is EAGVTQFPSHSVIEKGQTVTLRCDPISGHDNLYWYRRVMGKEIKFLLHFVKESKQDESGMPNNRFLAERTGGTYSTLKVQPAELEDSGVYFCASSQNLGETQYFGPGTRLLVL.

This clonotype appeared many times. The CDR3 reads CASRRTGMTGDEQFF. The DNA for the CDR3 is TGTGCCAGCAGGAGGACAGGGATGACGGGGGATGAGCAGTTCTTC. The rearrangement joins TRBV6-5 to TRBJ2-1; 8 bases line up with TRBD1. Germline assignment: CDR1 MNHEY and CDR2 SVGAGI. The CDR3 has 15 residues. J lost 8 bases, V lost 6 bases, and 12 bases had no gene match.

This clonotype showed up many times. The CDR3 nucleotides read TGCAGCGTGGGACAGGGAGGGGAAGCTTTCTTT. The encoded protein is CSVGQGGEAFF. J is TRBJ1-1 and V is TRBV29-1; TRBD1 aligns across 9 bases. Germline-derived CDR1 and CDR2 are SQVTM and ANQGSEA. Trimming cost V 6 bases and J 8 bases; bases outside gene matches: 4. CDR3 length: 11 residues.

This clonotype was seen repeatedly, ten times or more. The genes are TRBV6-5 and TRBJ2-3, with a possible D match to TRBD1 (6 bases). This CDR3 is 14 amino acids long. Germline CDR1 and CDR2: MNHEY and SVGAGI. The ends were cut back, 6 bases at V and 2 bases at J, with 12 bases in the middle. The CDR3 reads CASSLSGDTDTQYF. As DNA, the CDR3 is TGTGCCAGCAGCCTCTCAGGGGACACAGATACGCAGTATTTT.

The chain links TRBV5-1 to TRBJ2-5; tentative D call: TRBD1 (5 bases). The length of the CDR3 is 13 residues. CDR1 is SGHRS and CDR2 is YFSETQ in the germline V gene. V was clipped by 5 bases and J by 5 bases, with 13 bases between them. CDR3 nucleotide sequence: TGCGCCAGCAGATCAGGGTTCCAGGAGACCCAGTACTTC. This gives the protein CASRSGFQETQYF.

The chain couples TRBV20-1 to TRBJ2-7; TRBD1 agrees at 8 bases. The V gene end was trimmed by 3 bases and the J gene end by 0 bases; junction bases not matched to a gene: 4. CDR1 is DFQATT and CDR2 is SNEGSKA in the germline V gene (reference sequence). This CDR3 is 14 amino acids long. This CDR3 reads CSASQGASSYEQYF. The CDR3 nucleotides read TGCAGTGCTAGTCAGGGGGCGAGCTCCTACGAGCAGTACTTC.

This clonotype was found many times. The CDR3 here is CASRLGSSSYNSPLHF. The CDR3 bases are TGCGCCAGCAGGCTCGGGAGCAGCTCCTATAATTCACCCCTCCACTTT. V is TRBV5-1 and J is TRBJ1-6; D is unresolved. This CDR3 is built from 16 residues. The germline V and J ends were trimmed by 5 bases and 0 bases, with 12 bases remaining between them. The germline V gene encodes CDR1 SGHRS and CDR2 YFSETQ. Based on the CDR3 plus reference TRBV5-1 and TRBJ1-6, the full variable domain is KAGVTQTPRYLIKTRGQQVTLSCSPISGHRSVSWYQQTPGQGLQFLFEYFSETQRNKGNFPGRFSGRQFSNSRSEMNVSTLELGDSALYLCASRLGSSSYNSPLHFGNGTRLTVT.

This clonotype was observed many times. The chain is built from TRBV28 and TRBJ2-4; 11 bases are a match to TRBD2. CDR1 is MDHEN and CDR2 is SYDVKM in the germline V gene. This CDR3 is 16 amino acids long. With V trimmed by 5 bases and J by 3 bases, 6 bases remained unmatched. The CDR3 DNA reads as TGTGCCAGCAGTCTAGCGGGGGGTCGGGACAAAAACATTCAGTACTTC. Residues: CASSLAGGRDKNIQYF. The entire variable domain, with the rest obtained from reference TRBV28 and TRBJ2-4, is as follows: DVKVTQSSRYLVKRTGEKVFLECVQDMDHENMFWYRQDPGLGLRLIYFSYDVKMKEKGDIPEGYSVSREKKERFSLILESASTNQTSMYLCASSLAGGRDKNIQYFGAGTRLSVL.

This clonotype was picked up many times. The chain has TRBV4-1 and TRBJ2-2, with no clear D. This CDR3 contains 15 residues. Per germline, CDR1 MGHRA and CDR2 YSYEKL. Trimming removed 1 base from V and 0 bases from J, with 6 bases in between. CDR3 in DNA: TGCGCCAGCAGCCAAGGGGCTCCGAACACCGGGGAGCTGTTTTTT. Translating it yields CASSQGAPNTGELFF.

At least ten counts were recorded for this clonotype. V and J are TRBV6-6 and TRBJ2-7; 7 bases align to TRBD1. CDR3 length: 12 residues. Germline V gene sequence: CDR1 MNHNY, CDR2 SVGAGI (reference sequence). The V and J ends lost 6 bases and 6 bases, in that order; junction bases with no gene match: 5. The CDR3 reads CASRAGGVEQYF. The CDR3 DNA sequence: TGTGCCAGCAGGGCAGGGGGTGTCGAGCAGTACTTC.

This clonotype occurred many times. CDR3 residues: CASSSSDRAYYGYTF. The DNA for the CDR3 is TGTGCCAGCAGTTCGTCAGACAGAGCCTACTATGGCTACACCTTC. The chain carries TRBV12-3 or TRBV12-4 and TRBJ1-2; maybe TRBD1 (5 bases). This CDR3 spans 15 amino acids. Trimming pared 4 bases from V and 3 bases from J, leaving 15 bases between.

This clonotype came up many times. The V gene is TRBV27, the J gene TRBJ1-1, with 10 bases fitting TRBD1. CDR3 size: 17 residues. The germline CDR1 and CDR2 sequences are MNHEY and SMNVEV (reference sequence). The V gene end was trimmed by 1 base and the J gene end by 2 bases; junction bases not matched to a gene: 7. CDR3 residues: CASSLLGTGVLNTEAFF. The CDR3 DNA is TGTGCCAGCAGTTTATTAGGGACAGGGGTGTTAAACACTGAAGCTTTCTTT.

The table lists this clonotype with a few counts. The chain employs TRBV7-7 and TRBJ2-5; tentatively, D is TRBD2 (7 bases). Germline CDR1 and CDR2: SSHAT and FNYEAQ (reference sequence). V lost 2 bases and J 3 bases, leaving 16 bases between the germline ends. The CDR3 extends over 16 amino acids. CDR3 in amino acids: CASSLMGRGAEETQYF. Here the CDR3 DNA reads TGTGCCAGCAGCTTAATGGGGAGGGGGGCAGAAGAGACCCAGTACTTC.

This clonotype was observed at least ten times. The chain combines TRBV6-5 with TRBJ1-5; TRBD1 agrees at 7 bases. Germline trimming cut 5 bases from V and 0 bases from J; bases unmatched to any gene: 4. The CDR3 sequence is 15 residues long. Germline lookup yields CDR1 MNHEY and CDR2 SVGAGI. CDR3 sequence reads: CASSPDRLSNQPQHF. As DNA, the CDR3 is TGTGCCAGCAGTCCGGACAGGCTTAGCAATCAGCCCCAGCATTTT.

This clonotype was counted ten times or more. The chain combines TRBV27 with TRBJ1-4, with D unclear. This CDR3 has 15 amino acids. V was clipped by 6 bases and J by 0 bases, with 11 bases between them. CDR1 is MNHEY, CDR2 SMNVEV, per germline (reference sequence). The CDR3: CASSAALATNEKLFF. The CDR3 DNA reads as TGTGCCAGCAGCGCCGCCCTCGCAACTAATGAAAAACTGTTTTTT.

This clonotype came up a few times. CDR3 loop: CSAARDFQDPPLHF. CDR3 nucleotides: TGCAGTGCGGCGAGGGATTTCCAAGATCCACCCCTCCACTTT. The J gene is TRBJ1-6, the V gene TRBV20-1; D is uncertain. CDR3 length: 14 residues. Deletions cut 6 bases from V and 11 bases from J, with 20 bases between. Germline CDR1 reads DFQATT; CDR2 reads SNEGSKA (reference sequence).

This clonotype was found many times. V and J are TRBV30 and TRBJ2-1; possibly TRBD2 for D (7 bases). V gave up 8 bases and J gave up 4 bases, with 15 bases separating them. The length of the CDR3 is 13 residues. Germline V gene sequence: CDR1 GTSNPN, CDR2 SVGIG (reference sequence). As DNA, the CDR3 is TGTGCCATTGCCGGGGGGCCTTACAATGAGCAGTTCTTC. Amino acid sequence: CAIAGGPYNEQFF.

This clonotype was picked up many times. This chain links TRBV19 with TRBJ1-1, with TRBD1 identical over 12 bases. CDR3 size: 16 residues. Germline CDR1 and CDR2: LNHDA and SQIVND (reference sequence). V shed 5 bases and J 6 bases; nucleotides not matched to a gene: 10. The CDR3 DNA reads as TGTGCCAGTAGTCCAAGGGGACAGGGGGCGAATTCTGAAGCTTTCTTT. This gives the protein CASSPRGQGANSEAFF.

This clonotype was picked up a small number of times. This chain links TRBV7-3 with TRBJ1-2, with D unresolved. Trimming took 1 base from V and 8 from J, leaving 5 bases between them. This CDR3 comprises 11 residues. Germline V gene data show CDR1 as SGHTA and CDR2 as FQGTGA. This CDR3 is CASSLRFGYTF. Here the CDR3 DNA reads TGTGCCAGCAGCTTAAGATTCGGCTACACCTTC.

This clonotype was detected many times. J is TRBJ2-2 and V is TRBV5-6, with a possible D match to TRBD1 (6 bases). Germline V lookup: CDR1 SGHDT, CDR2 YYEEEE. The germline V and J ends were trimmed by 4 bases and 5 bases, with 15 bases remaining between them. The CDR3 has 15 amino acids. In DNA form, the CDR3 reads TGTGCCAGCAGCCCCGGGCTAAGGGGGACCGGGGAGCTGTTTTTT. It translates to CASSPGLRGTGELFF.

This clonotype was seen many times. The chain uses TRBV12-3 or TRBV12-4 and TRBJ1-3, with 10 bases that match TRBD1. The trim removed 5 bases at V and 5 bases at J, leaving 9 bases unmatched. CDR3 length: 16 residues. The CDR3: CASSTALGQGRNTIYF. CDR3 DNA: TGTGCCAGCAGTACCGCCCTGGGACAGGGGAGAAACACCATATATTTT.

This clonotype was counted ten times or more. The chain carries TRBV9 and TRBJ1-2; possibly TRBD1 for D (5 bases). Trimming pared 8 bases from V and 7 bases from J, leaving 15 bases between. The CDR3 extends over 12 amino acids. Germline values: CDR1 SGDLS, CDR2 YYNGEE. This CDR3 is CARACRELGYTF. CDR3 nucleotides: TGTGCCAGGGCGTGCAGGGAACTTGGCTACACCTTC.